This TCR beta chain was recorded in a study of a mutant IDH1 vaccine in newly diagnosed glioma. Overall study: Pretreatment consisted of radiotherapy, temozolomide, or both, with most receiving both.

Notes on this clone: What it recognizes is unknown.

As for time point: week 23, last vaccination. In every dose of vaccine, 300 ug of mutant IDH1 20-mer peptide was given alongside topical imiquimod. New WHO grade 3 or 4 astrocytomas that were IDH1-mutant and ATRX-lost had been found in donors. V was clipped by 1 base and J by 2 bases, with 15 bases between them. The CDR3 is 17 amino acids. Germline V gene lookup returns CDR1 SGHAT and CDR2 FQNNGV. Assay used: immunoSEQ multiplex PCR; TCRdb lists only in-frame clones, some missing. The sample carries around 39,000 clones, approximately 84% recorded once. The chain links TRBV11-2 to TRBJ1-5, with unresolved D. The TCR sequence derives from a young woman with glioma. Some clones in this sample may be carry-over from other donors' samples. Sequenced material: PBMCs, taken from a glioma patient whose treatment included an IDH1 peptide vaccine. The chain's CDR3 is CASSLVSVFVGNQPQHF. The DNA for the CDR3 is TGTGCCAGCAGCTTAGTTTCGGTCTTTGTGGGCAATCAGCCCCAGCATTTT.